These 2 T cell receptor beta chains originate from one sample sequenced in a study of blood T cell repertoires in COVID-19. Method: immunoSEQ multiplex PCR; TCRdb's copy keeps in-frame clones and lacks some. The sample comprises roughly 77,000 clones, approximately 90% of which are singletons, and approximately 4.4% rests with the top ten. Specimen: peripheral blood. The receptors stem from a man aged 45 to 65 with active COVID-19.

This CDR3 is CASSLTGAPNQPQHF. As DNA, the CDR3 is TGTGCCAGCAGTTTAACAGGGGCCCCCAATCAGCCCCAGCATTTT. The chain has TRBV28 and TRBJ1-5; TRBD1 matches 7 bases. The CDR3 length is 15 residues. V lost 2 bases, J lost 3 bases, and 4 bases stayed unmatched. Germline V gene sequence: CDR1 MDHEN, CDR2 SYDVKM.

This sequence joins TRBV10-3 and TRBJ2-7, with 9 positions matching TRBD1. The V gene end was trimmed by 0 bases and the J gene end by 5 bases; junction bases not matched to a gene: 8. CDR1 ENHRY and CDR2 SYGVKD come from the germline V gene. The CDR3 runs to 16 residues. CDR3 sequence (DNA): TGTGCCATCAGTGAGTCAACAGGGGGCGCCGGCAACGAGCAGTACTTC. It is translated as CAISESTGGAGNEQYF.